A single sample is the source of the 26 T cell receptor beta chains below, sequenced in a study of Ad26.COV2.S vaccination and SARS-CoV-2 variants. Profiling relied on immunoSEQ multiplex PCR, and the TCRdb table lists in-frame clones only, not all of them. The sample records about 400,000 clones, around 85% being singletons. Treatment here: some 20 received Ad26.COV2.S at low or high dose, single or two shots; about 5 received placebo; per-sample allocation not given. The samples were gathered on day 63 after the first injection of vaccine or placebo. Specimen: peripheral blood, collected in a trial of Ad26.COV2.S vaccine versus placebo. The receptors originated from a person between 18 and 59 years old who received the Ad26.COV2.S COVID-19 vaccine or a placebo.

This clone appeared once. The J gene is TRBJ1-1, the V gene TRBV7-9; D remains ambiguous. Trimming shortened V by 3 bases and J by 1 base, and 9 bases separated the two germline ends. The CDR3 sequence is 14 residues long. Germline V gene sequence: CDR1 SEHNR, CDR2 FQNEAQ (reference sequence). The CDR3 DNA follows: TGTGCCAGCAGCTTGCAGTCAGAGAACACTGAAGCTTTCTTT. It codes for CASSLQSENTEAFF.

This rearrangement joins TRBV3-1 (or the pseudogene TRBV3-2) to TRBJ2-2; TRBD1 matches at 7 bases. CDR3 length: 16 amino acids. J lost 0 bases, V lost 1 base, and 2 bases had no gene match. CDR1 LGHDT and CDR2 YNNKEL come from the germline V gene (reference sequence). This CDR3 is CASSQGTGTNTGELFF. The CDR3 nucleotides are TGTGCCAGCAGCCAAGGGACAGGAACGAACACCGGGGAGCTGTTTTTT.

V is TRBV14 and J is TRBJ2-6, with D perhaps TRBD1 or TRBD2 (6 bases each). Per germline, CDR1 SGHDN and CDR2 FVKESK. Deletions cut 0 bases from V and 0 bases from J, with 15 bases between. CDR3 length equals 19 residues. CDR3 region: CASSQDPKGGPSGANVLTF. As DNA, the CDR3 is TGTGCCAGCAGCCAAGATCCCAAGGGGGGCCCCTCTGGGGCCAACGTCCTGACTTTC. The full variable domain, rest sourced from reference TRBV14 and TRBJ2-6, is EAGVTQFPSHSVIEKGQTVTLRCDPISGHDNLYWYRRVMGKEIKFLLHFVKESKQDESGMPNNRFLAERTGGTYSTLKVQPAELEDSGVYFCASSQDPKGGPSGANVLTFGAGSRLTVL.

The chain is built from TRBV11-3 and TRBJ2-5; the match to TRBD1 covers 7 bases. Unmatched junction bases numbered 4, after V lost 5 bases and J lost 1 base. The CDR3 is 14 residues long. Germline-derived CDR1 and CDR2 are SGHNT and YENEEA. The CDR3 here is CASSARDSQETQYF. CDR3 nucleotide sequence: TGTGCCAGCAGCGCCCGGGACAGCCAAGAGACCCAGTACTTC.

CDR3 DNA sequence: TGCGCCAGCAGCTTGCGGACAGGGGGCCCAGACGAGCAGTACTTC. This translates into CASSLRTGGPDEQYF. This sequence joins TRBV5-1 and TRBJ2-7, with 11 bases fitting TRBD1. Germline trimming cut 1 base from V and 5 bases from J; bases unmatched to any gene: 5. Germline V gene sequence: CDR1 SGHRS, CDR2 YFSETQ. CDR3 length: 15 residues.

This rearrangement joins TRBV11-2 to TRBJ1-1; 8 bases match TRBD1. Germline values: CDR1 SGHAT, CDR2 FQNNGV. J lost 1 base, V lost 3 bases, and 4 bases had no gene match. This CDR3 comprises 15 residues. CDR3 nucleotides: TGTGCCAGCAGCTTTACGGGACAGGAGAACACTGAAGCTTTCTTT. This sequence encodes CASSFTGQENTEAFF.

The chain has TRBV20-1 and TRBJ2-3, with D unresolved. Germline V gives CDR1 DFQATT, CDR2 SNEGSKA (reference sequence). Trimming pared 1 base from V and 12 bases from J, leaving 11 bases between. This CDR3 has 11 residues. In nucleotides, the CDR3 is TGCAGTGCTAGAGTCGGTGCGGCACAGTATTTT. This encodes CSARVGAAQYF.

This clone came up once. V usage is TRBV6-5 and J usage is TRBJ1-1, with TRBD1 matching 11 bases. CDR1 and CDR2 from the germline V gene are MNHEY and SVGAGI. This CDR3 is 12 amino acids long. Germline trimming cut 4 bases from V and 13 bases from J; bases unmatched to any gene: 5. This chain's CDR3 is CASSSRDRGVFF. CDR3 bases: TGTGCCAGCAGTTCCAGGGACAGGGGGGTTTTCTTT.

About this clone itself: Other DNA sequences in this sample translate to the same CDR3. The V call is TRBV27, the J call TRBJ2-7; 10 bases are a match to TRBD1. The CDR3 is made up of 16 amino acids. J was trimmed by 1 base and V by 0 bases; bases with no gene match: 3. The germline gives CDR1 MNHEY, CDR2 SMNVEV (reference sequence). The CDR3 region is CASSLSGQGGSYEQYF. CDR3 DNA: TGTGCCAGCAGTTTATCTGGACAGGGGGGTTCCTACGAGCAGTACTTC.

This clone was recorded only once. This chain joins TRBV12-3 or TRBV12-4 and TRBJ2-3; no clear D gene. V was pared by 2 bases and J by 3 bases, with 6 bases between. CDR3 length equals 13 residues. The CDR3 sequence: CASSLWETDTQYF. The CDR3 DNA is TGTGCCAGCAGTTTATGGGAAACAGATACGCAGTATTTT.

This chain connects TRBV7-8 to TRBJ2-7; 8 bases are a match to TRBD1. CDR3 length equals 15 residues. From germline, CDR1 is SGHVS and CDR2 FQNEAQ. With V trimmed by 1 base and J by 7 bases, 9 bases remained unmatched. CDR3 coding DNA: TGTGCCAGCAGCTTAGTAGGACAGGGTGCTTATGAGCAGTACTTC. Encoded protein: CASSLVGQGAYEQYF.

The chain is built from TRBV29-1 and TRBJ1-5; 7 bases match TRBD1. The CDR3 runs 14 residues. V lost 5 bases and J lost 7; bases outside the gene matches: 11. Germline CDR1 is SQVTM and CDR2 is ANQGSEA. The CDR3 sequence: CSVQPTGVGQPQHF. The CDR3 DNA follows: TGCAGCGTTCAACCCACAGGGGTCGGGCAGCCCCAGCATTTT.

This chain uses TRBV15 with TRBJ2-1, with D unclear. Germline-derived CDR1 and CDR2 are LNHNV and YYDKDF (reference sequence). Trimming left V 0 bases short and J 8 bases short, with 11 bases between. The CDR3 contains 14 residues. The CDR3 spells CATSRDFVDHEQFF. The CDR3 nucleotides read TGTGCCACCAGCAGAGATTTTGTGGACCATGAGCAGTTCTTC.

The rearrangement links TRBV7-2 to TRBJ1-2; 7 positions agree with TRBD1. The length of the CDR3 is 13 residues. Germline assignment: CDR1 SGHTA and CDR2 FQGNSA. The V segment lost 5 bases and the J segment 3 bases; nucleotides outside the gene matches: 3. CDR3 residues: CASSPGTDYGYTF. The DNA for the CDR3 is TGTGCCAGCAGCCCTGGGACAGACTATGGCTACACCTTC. The whole variable domain, filled in from reference TRBV7-2 and TRBJ1-2, reads GAGVSQSPSNKVTEKGKDVELRCDPISGHTALYWYRQSLGQGLEFLIYFQGNSAPDKSGLPSDRFSAERTGGSVSTLTIQRTQQEDSAVYLCASSPGTDYGYTFGSGTRLTVV.

The gene calls are TRBV27 and TRBJ1-1, with D unclear. The length of the CDR3 is 15 residues. Germline V CDR1 and CDR2: MNHEY, SMNVEV (reference sequence). Trimming removed 8 bases from V and 5 bases from J, with 21 bases in between. The CDR3 DNA reads TGTGCCAGCTTCCGGTCACTCCCCAGGAGGACTGAAGCTTTCTTT. Translation gives CASFRSLPRRTEAFF.

This rearrangement joins TRBV27 to TRBJ2-2; D gene uncertain. Germline-derived CDR1 and CDR2 are MNHEY and SMNVEV (reference sequence). V was trimmed by 7 bases and J by 3 bases, leaving 6 bases between them. The CDR3 is 12 amino acids. The CDR3 DNA follows: TGTGCCAGCACAGGATACACCGGGGAGCTGTTTTTT. Protein product: CASTGYTGELFF.

V usage is TRBV21-1 and J usage is TRBJ1-5. TRBV21-1 is deemed a pseudogene. The CDR3 contains 15 residues. The CDR3 here is CASSKGGLGVRPQHF. The CDR3 region has the DNA TGTGCCAGCAGCAAAGGAGGGCTGGGGGTAAGGCCCCAGCATTTT.

J is TRBJ2-7 and V is TRBV5-6; no clear D gene. Germline loops: CDR1 SGHDT, CDR2 YYEEEE. The CDR3 is made up of 13 amino acids. The ends were cut back, 4 bases at V and 2 bases at J, with 10 bases in the middle. CDR3 DNA sequence: TGTGCCAGCAGCGCAACAGTGGCCTACGAGCAGTACTTC. It translates to CASSATVAYEQYF.

The rearrangement links TRBV9 to TRBJ2-5; the match to TRBD1 covers 8 bases. V shed 0 bases, J shed 5 bases, and the junction held 6 bases outside the gene matches. The V gene's germline CDR1 is SGDLS and CDR2 YYNGEE. This CDR3 region has 15 residues. For the CDR3, the DNA is TGTGCCAGCAGCGTAGCCAGGGGGCCTACGGAGACCCAGTACTTC. Amino acid sequence: CASSVARGPTETQYF. Filled out from reference TRBV9 and TRBJ2-5, the complete variable domain reads DSGVTQTPKHLITATGQRVTLRCSPRSGDLSVYWYQQSLDQGLQFLIQYYNGEERAKGNILERFSAQQFPDLHSELNLSSLELGDSALYFCASSVARGPTETQYFGPGTRLLVL.

This chain connects TRBV6-4 to TRBJ2-1, with 8 bases that match TRBD2. Germline V gene sequence: CDR1 MRHNA, CDR2 SNTAGT. CDR3 size: 18 residues. Trimming at V came to 2 bases and at J to 4 bases, leaving 13 bases not matched to a gene. The CDR3 is CASSDLPGTRGIYNEQFF. CDR3 coding DNA: TGTGCCAGCAGTGACCTTCCCGGGACTAGGGGTATTTACAATGAGCAGTTCTTC.

The chain carries TRBV4-1 and TRBJ1-2; D uncertain. The V end lost 0 bases, the J end lost 4 bases, and 9 bases lay between the germline ends. Germline CDR1 MGHRA, CDR2 YSYEKL. This CDR3 region has 14 residues. The CDR3 protein is CASSQEPGGYGYTF. DNA of the CDR3: TGCGCCAGCAGCCAAGAGCCAGGCGGCTATGGCTACACCTTC.

This rearrangement joins TRBV19 to TRBJ1-1; 7 bases agree with TRBD1. V dropped 5 bases and J dropped 7; count of bases not matched to a gene: 7. This CDR3 has 13 residues. Per germline, CDR1 LNHDA and CDR2 SQIVND (reference sequence). CDR3 bases: TGTGCCAGTAGTCTCGGGACAGCCAGTGAAGCTTTCTTT. The encoded protein is CASSLGTASEAFF.

The CDR3 DNA reads as TGCGCCAGCAGGCCTCCGGGCAGGGGAAGAGGCTACACCTTC. It codes for CASRPPGRGRGYTF. V and J are TRBV4-1 and TRBJ1-2; D is perhaps TRBD1 (6 bases). Trimming cost V 6 bases and J 8 bases, with 19 bases left between them. The CDR3 covers 14 residues. Per germline, CDR1 MGHRA and CDR2 YSYEKL.

This clone appeared a single time. The gene calls are TRBV11-2 and TRBJ2-2; 9 bases map to TRBD1. Looked up from germline, CDR1 is SGHAT and CDR2 is FQNNGV. The CDR3 has 16 residues. With V trimmed by 1 base and J by 6 bases, 6 bases remained unmatched. The CDR3 loop reads CASSLVGTGISGELFF. The CDR3 region has the DNA TGTGCCAGCAGCTTAGTAGGGACAGGGATCTCCGGGGAGCTGTTTTTT. Together with reference TRBV11-2 and TRBJ2-2, the CDR3 gives the full variable domain: EAGVAQSPRYKIIEKRQSVAFWCNPISGHATLYWYQQILGQGPKLLIQFQNNGVVDDSQLPKDRFSAERLKGVDSTLKIQPAKLEDSAVYLCASSLVGTGISGELFFGEGSRLTVL.

The DNA of the CDR3 is TGTGCCAGCAGCCAATACGGGGACGGCTACACCTTC. This gives the protein CASSQYGDGYTF. The V gene is TRBV3-1 (or the pseudogene TRBV3-2), the J gene TRBJ1-2, with D tentatively TRBD1 (5 bases). CDR1 LGHDT and CDR2 YNNKEL come from the germline V gene (reference sequence). The ends were cut back, 2 bases at V and 8 bases at J, with 9 bases in the middle. This CDR3 contains 12 residues.

The chain has TRBV19 and TRBJ2-7; 10 bases fit TRBD1. The CDR3 has 15 residues. The germline gives CDR1 LNHDA, CDR2 SQIVND (reference sequence). The trim removed 7 bases at V and 5 bases at J, leaving 11 bases unmatched. CDR3 amino acids: CASNDGGTGVHEQYF. The CDR3 DNA reads TGTGCCAGTAACGATGGGGGGACAGGGGTCCACGAGCAGTACTTC.